This T cell receptor (beta chain) comes out of a study of OX40 agonist ivuxolimab in advanced cancers. General notes on the study: Ivuxolimab was an agonistic, fully human IgG2 monoclonal antibody directed against OX40 (CD134), a costimulatory receptor. Intravenous ivuxolimab was administered to patients every 2 weeks at six dose levels: 0.01, 0.1, 0.3, 1.5, 3 and 10 mg/kg. Among the approximately 50 dose-escalation patients, around 20 had hepatocellular carcinoma, around 15 melanoma, 9 renal cell carcinoma and 9 head and neck cancer. A male proportion of roughly 80% and a mean age of approximately 60 years, ranging from 23 to 79, were recorded for the dose-escalation cohort. Prior anti-PD-1, anti-PD-L1 or anti-CTLA-4 therapy was permitted, and checkpoint inhibitors had been received by less than 45% of dose-escalation patients. Partial responses occurred in three dose-escalation patients, of whom one had hepatocellular carcinoma and two had cutaneous melanoma. The point of sequencing TCRbeta in the periphery was to test whether ivuxolimab changed TCR sequence diversity and drove clonal T-cell expansion. The monotherapy dose-escalation portion (N = 52 patients) of the phase I ivuxolimab trial is reported in the paper.

The trial excluded patients who had a history of autoimmune disease or were on systemic immunosuppression. In every dose cohort, peripheral blood was drawn for TCR sequencing at baseline, cycle 4 day 1, and cycle 7 day 1. Samples came from an open-label, multicenter, first-in-human phase I dose-escalation trial of ivuxolimab. Adults with locally advanced or metastatic head and neck squamous cell, hepatocellular, melanoma or renal cell carcinoma were enrolled in the trial. Before TCR sequencing, CD4+ T cells and CD8+ T cells were sorted from peripheral blood as separate populations. To sequence the TCRbeta CDR3 region, genomic DNA was isolated from the sorted cells. TCRbeta CDR3 regions were sequenced using the immunoSEQ Assay. TCRdb stores this immuneACCESS table with in-frame sequences only. Part of the clones is absent; in the studies checked, under half of the shortfall reflects unresolved V genes, and no reason is known for the rest. Recorded for this sample are roughly 6,000 clones; 71% of them occurred a single time. The ten largest make up 63% of the sample.

Concerning this clone: Its antigen is currently not known. Per-base qualities were not stored, and no clone one base away is much larger.

Measured from the cysteine to the phenylalanine, the CDR3 is 18 residues long. Kept here is only the CDR3 DNA, which spans 54 bases and is read in frame from base 1. The V end loses 2 bases and the J end loses 7 bases, and a stretch of 25 bases separates them. Reading the germline V gene (reference sequence) gives CDR1 WNHNN and CDR2 SYGVQD. The paper's findings and limits, for the study overall: In the 0.1-3.0 mg/kg groups, partial responders had among the lowest normalized peripheral clonal expansion, particularly in CD8+ T cells. The antigen specificity of the peripheral T cells that underwent clonal expansion was not determined. Low levels of normalized T-cell clonal expansion were also seen in some patients who did not respond. After ivuxolimab, more expanded clones were found on average in CD8+ T cells than in CD4+ T cells. Clonal expansion of both CD4+ and CD8+ blood T cells was observed from baseline to week 6 at doses 0.1 to 3.0 mg/kg.

The chain joins TRBV10-1 to TRBJ2-3, with the D gene uncertain. The sequence came from an adult with an advanced solid tumor such as melanoma, head and neck, liver or kidney cancer. The input for sequencing was CD4+ or CD8+ T cells sorted from blood, taken in a trial of the OX40 agonist ivuxolimab. Read as DNA, the sequence is TGCGCCAGCAGTGAGGAGAGAGTCAGGCCTTTTTTGGGATATACGCAGTATTTT. Translated, this gives CASSEERVRPFLGYTQYF.